This entry features one T cell receptor (beta chain) sequence. J lost 3 bases, V lost 5 bases, and 7 bases had no gene match. The CDR3 is 16 residues long. Looked up from germline, CDR1 is SGHAT and CDR2 is FQNNGV. The data belong to a study of blood T cell repertoires in COVID-19. On the study more broadly: Specimens from acute and convalescent COVID-19 originated in the United States, Italy and Spain. In each case, the material was cDNA or gDNA derived from T cells, B-cell-depleted T cells, or PBMCs.

Original processing methods: Nucleated cell number was recorded as an estimate derived from reference gene primer amplification. Profiled with immunoSEQ multiplex PCR; TCRdb holds only in-frame clones, not every one. V and J calls and clone size follow that table, whereas D and trimming were derived from the DNA. The data show tens of thousands of clones, about three quarters seen once. The chain couples TRBV11-2 to TRBJ2-1; 10 nucleotides match TRBD2. The specimen was peripheral blood. The sequence was obtained from a human donor in a cohort sampled during active COVID-19. CDR3 bases: TGTGCCAGCAGCCCCCTCACTAGCGGGAACTACAATGAGCAGTTCTTC. Amino acid sequence: CASSPLTSGNYNEQFF.